The 16 T cell receptor beta chains presented below share a single source sample, sequenced in a study of tumor-infiltrating lymphocytes in primary liver carcinoma. Making TCR beta cDNA involved around 500 ng total RNA and a constant-region primer. Slightly modified ARM-PCR with three nested multiplex PCR rounds yielded TCR beta libraries. The study ran its first two PCR rounds for roughly 10 cycles each, using TRBV1-TRBV30 forward primers and a C-beta reverse primer. TCRdb re-called the multiplex PCR reads through MiXCR, storing one row per CDR3 protein. This sample has some 190,000 distinct CDR3 sequences, with approximately 86% found just once. Co-extracted RNA and DNA came from roughly 21-30 mg of unsorted bulk tissue. The sequenced material came from tumor tissue from primary liver carcinoma. All receptors derive from a man aged 40-55 years with primary liver carcinoma and hepatitis B virus infection.

Concerning this clonotype: Compared with germline, one end of the junction differs, possibly owing to a read error. This chain links TRBV5-4 with TRBJ2-2, with 8 nucleotides matching TRBD2. Germline V lookup: CDR1 SGHNT, CDR2 YYREEE (reference sequence). The CDR3 extends over 19 amino acids. The CDR3 protein is CASSDPGLVGFANTGELFF. The CDR3 DNA follows: TGTGCCAGCAGTGATCCGGGACTAGTGGGTTTCGCAAACACCGGGGAGTTGTTTTTT.

As to this clonotype: A junction end diverges from the germline sequence, so it may reflect a read error. The rearrangement links TRBV29-1 to TRBJ2-1, with D unclear. From germline, CDR1 is SQVTM and CDR2 ANQGSEA. The CDR3 runs 17 residues. The CDR3 nucleotides are TGCAGCGTTGAAGGGAAGGGCCTAACGGAGATCTACAATGAGCAGTCCTTC. It codes for CSVEGKGLTEIYNEQSF.

About this clonotype: The CDR3 ends on some other residue instead of the conserved phenylalanine or tryptophan, so this is likely a read error. It is unclear where the CDR3 begins or ends on the DNA, so no DNA is shown, and the CDR3 is as TCRdb lists it. CDR3 residues: CASSVQGAQETQYI. The rearrangement links TRBV5-1 to TRBJ2-5; TRBD1 reflects the table's D call only, with no check against the DNA. The germline V gene has CDR1 SGHRS and CDR2 YFSETQ. The CDR3 comprises 14 residues, both ends counted.

On this clonotype: Mismatch with germline at one junction end may stem from a read error. The chain links TRBV10-3 to TRBJ2-1; D may be TRBD1 or TRBD2 (5 bases each). CDR1 and CDR2 (germline): ENHRY, SYGVKD. The CDR3 has 13 amino acids. The CDR3 loop is CDIRGAQGNEHFF. CDR3 nucleotide sequence: TGTGACATCCGAGGGGCTCAAGGCAATGAGCACTTCTTC.

A word on this clonotype: An end of the junction differs from the germline gene, which may be a read error. V and J are TRBV11-3 and TRBJ2-1; D is uncertain. CDR1 SGHNT and CDR2 YENEEA come from the germline V gene. The CDR3 spans 14 residues. The CDR3 spells CGSRLDVSNNEQFF. In nucleotides, the CDR3 is TGTGGCAGCAGATTAGACGTCTCGAACAATGAGCAGTTCTTC. Together with reference TRBV11-3 and TRBJ2-1, the CDR3 gives the full variable domain: EAGVVQSPRYKIIEKKQPVAFWCNPISGHNTLYWYLQNLGQGPELLIRYENEEAVDDSQLPKDRFSAERLKGVDSTLKIQPAELGDSAVYLCGSRLDVSNNEQFFGPGTRLTVL.

In regard to this clonotype: The conserved phenylalanine or tryptophan is not found at the CDR3 terminus, so this likely reflects a read error. The chain carries TRBV12-3 or TRBV12-4 and TRBJ2-5; D perhaps matches TRBD2 (6 bases). Trimming pared 10 bases from V and 5 bases from J, leaving 8 bases between. CDR3 length: 10 amino acids. The CDR3 loop reads CATSGETQYL. In DNA, the CDR3 is TGTGCCACCAGCGGGGAGACCCAGTACTTA.

Here the CDR3 DNA reads TGTGCCAGCAGCTTGGATTTCGCGGGAATCGGCGATGAGCAGTACTTC. Amino acid sequence: CASSLDFAGIGDEQYF. This sequence joins TRBV5-6 and TRBJ2-1; possible D gene TRBD2, 6 bases. The end of the DNA fits TRBJ2-7 better, so the J call may be wrong. Germline loops: CDR1 SGHDT, CDR2 YYEEEE. The CDR3 extends over 16 amino acids.

Concerning this clonotype: The CDR3 carries no conserved terminal phenylalanine or tryptophan, so it likely arises from a read error. The chain recombines TRBV14 with TRBJ2-7; the D gene is possibly TRBD2 (5 bases). The germline gives CDR1 SGHDN, CDR2 FVKESK. Trimming cost V 3 bases and J 2 bases, with 17 bases left between them. This CDR3 spans 16 amino acids. The CDR3 bases are TGTGCCAGCAGCCATCCAAAGGAGCGGACGACCTACGAGCAGTACTTA. Amino acids: CASSHPKERTTYEQYL.

Remarks on this clonotype: One end of the junction fails to match germline, which may point to a read error. This chain links TRBV6-5 with TRBJ2-7; possibly TRBD1 for D (6 bases). This CDR3 has 13 amino acids. The germline gives CDR1 MNHEY, CDR2 SVGAGI. The CDR3 sequence: CVSNPQGSYEQYF. CDR3 in DNA: TGTGTCAGCAACCCACAGGGAAGCTACGAGCAGTACTTC.

With regard to this clonotype: One end of the junction is discordant with germline, which a read error may explain. The chain couples TRBV11-2 to TRBJ2-6, with D perhaps given as TRBD1 or TRBD2 (5 bases each). In germline, CDR1 is SGHAT, CDR2 FQNNGV. The CDR3 is 15 residues long. The CDR3 DNA sequence: TGTGCCACCCAGCGGCCGCGCTCCGGGGCCAACATCCTGATTTTC. It yields the protein CATQRPRSGANILIF.

With respect to this clonotype: At one end the junction does not follow the germline gene, possibly because of a read error. This chain connects TRBV4-3 to TRBJ2-6; D uncertain. Germline V lookup: CDR1 LGHNA, CDR2 YSLEER. The CDR3 is 17 residues long. The CDR3 DNA reads as TGCGCCAGCAACCAAGATGGGTCAGGACGCGGGGCCAACGTCCTGACTTTC. Translated: CASNQDGSGRGANVLTF.

Notes on this clonotype: One end of the junction is discordant with germline, which a read error may explain. The chain joins TRBV6-2 or TRBV6-3 to TRBJ2-7; no definite D call. Germline CDR1 reads MNHEY; CDR2 reads SVGEGT. There are 13 residues in the CDR3. CDR3 amino acids: CASGYEVPFEEYF. The CDR3 DNA is TGTGCCAGCGGTTACGAGGTACCCTTCGAGGAGTACTTC.

A single count supports this clonotype. The chain recombines TRBV12-3 or TRBV12-4 with TRBJ2-7; tentative D call: TRBD1 (10 bases). The CDR3 extends over 20 amino acids. Trimming cost V 3 bases and J 4 bases, with 31 bases left between them. The CDR3 DNA reads TGTGCCAGCAGTTTCAGACAGGGGGCTTCTCCCGGGACTAGCACTTACGAGCAGTACTTC. It translates to CASSFRQGASPGTSTYEQYF.

The table lists this clonotype with a count of one. The CDR3 does not end in the conserved phenylalanine or tryptophan, so this is likely a read error. The limits of the CDR3 on the DNA are not certain, so only TCRdb's listed CDR3 is given. The chain employs TRBV11-1 and TRBJ1-6. Germline lookup yields CDR1 SGHAT and CDR2 FQDESV (reference sequence). The CDR3 spans 13 amino acids, including both terminal residues. This CDR3 reads CASSLVLGGPLRY.

In the case of this clonotype: Sequence at one end of the junction differs from germline and may be a read error. This rearrangement joins TRBV11-2 to TRBJ2-2, with D possibly matching TRBD1 (6 bases). The CDR3 totals 17 residues. The germline V gene encodes CDR1 SGHAT and CDR2 FQNNGV. The CDR3 DNA reads TGTGTCAGCAACTTAGATCATCGGGGTAGGGACACCGTGGAGCTGTTTTTT. Amino acid sequence: CVSNLDHRGRDTVELFF. The full variable domain, rest sourced from reference TRBV11-2 and TRBJ2-2, is EAGVAQSPRYKIIEKRQSVAFWCNPISGHATLYWYQQILGQGPKLLIQFQNNGVVDDSQLPKDRFSAERLKGVDSTLKIQPAKLEDSAVYLCVSNLDHRGRDTVELFFGEGSRLTVL.

This chain links TRBV6-1 with TRBJ1-1, with D possibly being TRBD1 (5 bases). Trimming took 4 bases from V and 4 from J, leaving 13 bases between them. Per germline, CDR1 MNHNS and CDR2 SASEGT. There are 14 residues in the CDR3. CDR3 sequence: CASSVTSRGTEAFF. The CDR3 DNA reads as TGTGCCAGCAGTGTAACCTCGAGGGGCACTGAAGCTTTCTTT.